This passage covers 25 T cell receptor beta chains from one sample sequenced in a study of T cell responses to AZD1222 COVID-19 vaccine. Profiled with immunoSEQ multiplex PCR; TCRdb holds only in-frame clones, not every one. The sample records around 100,000 clones, approximately 90% being singletons. Sequencing was performed on peripheral blood, taken on day 0 of AZD1222 vaccination. Source of these receptors: an adult in good health.

This clone was observed a single time. The rearrangement uses TRBV19 and TRBJ1-3; D is undetermined. V lost 4 bases, J lost 0 bases, and 1 base lay in between. CDR1 and CDR2 from the germline V gene are LNHDA and SQIVND (reference sequence). The CDR3 length is 12 residues. The CDR3 here is CASSNSGNTIYF. CDR3 in DNA: TGTGCCAGTAGTAACTCTGGAAACACCATATATTTT.

In this sample, this clone turned up once. The chain carries TRBV5-6 and TRBJ2-7; D might be TRBD1 or TRBD2, each matching 7 bases. V was cut by 6 bases and J by 3 bases, with 19 bases left in between. Germline-derived CDR1 and CDR2 are SGHDT and YYEEEE. This CDR3 has 15 amino acids. CDR3 sequence: CASMGRGPKDYEQYF. For the CDR3, the DNA is TGTGCCAGCATGGGGAGGGGGCCCAAAGACTACGAGCAGTACTTC.

The chain is built from TRBV6-5 and TRBJ2-7, with D possibly TRBD1 on 6 matching bases. This CDR3 has 10 residues. The germline CDR1 and CDR2 sequences are MNHEY and SVGAGI. Trimming took off 10 bases at V and 3 bases at J, with 7 bases between the two ends. CDR3 region: CATGDYEQYV. The CDR3 coding sequence is TGTGCCACAGGGGACTACGAGCAGTACGTC.

The chain couples TRBV18 to TRBJ1-5; unclear D gene. The CDR3 contains 14 residues. The germline V gene encodes CDR1 KGHSH and CDR2 LQKENI. Trimming removed 2 bases at V and 3 bases at J, with 8 bases between. The CDR3 here is CASSPVPINQPQHF. The CDR3 DNA is TGTGCCAGCTCACCAGTCCCCATCAATCAGCCCCAGCATTTT.

The chain couples TRBV4-3 to TRBJ2-3; TRBD1 or TRBD2 may be the D gene (7 bases each). In germline, CDR1 is LGHNA, CDR2 YSLEER. The CDR3 is 18 residues long. Trimming removed 4 bases from V and 0 bases from J, with 20 bases in between. DNA for the CDR3: TGCGCCAGCAGCCCCCGACGCCCAGGGGGGGGAAGCACAGATACGCAGTATTTT. Translation: CASSPRRPGGGSTDTQYF.

The genes are TRBV27 and TRBJ2-1; 7 bases are shared with TRBD2. This CDR3 contains 11 residues. CDR1 MNHEY and CDR2 SMNVEV come from the germline V gene (reference sequence). Trimming cost V 5 bases and J 10 bases; bases outside gene matches: 2. Here the CDR3 DNA reads TGTGCCAGCAGTAACGGGGGGGAGCAGTTCTTC. Translation: CASSNGGEQFF.

The CDR3 DNA follows: TGCAGTGCTAGAGATGGCTACGAGCAGTACGTC. This sequence encodes CSARDGYEQYV. The chain carries TRBV20-1 and TRBJ2-7; no reliable D call. Trimming removed 0 bases at V and 3 bases at J, with 3 bases between. Germline loops: CDR1 DFQATT, CDR2 SNEGSKA (reference sequence). The CDR3 is 11 amino acids.

The rearrangement uses TRBV18 and TRBJ2-2; TRBD2 agrees at 12 bases. The junction had 15 bases not matched to a gene; V was cut back by 5 bases and J by 5 bases. This CDR3 is 19 amino acids long. Germline CDR1 and CDR2: KGHSH and LQKENI. The DNA of the CDR3 is TGTGCCAGCTCATCGCTACTAGCGGGAGGCCCTCTTTGGACCGGGGAGCTGTTTTTT. It yields the protein CASSSLLAGGPLWTGELFF.

The chain couples TRBV14 to TRBJ2-5; D unclear. V was shortened by 2 bases and J by 6 bases, with 4 bases between the two germline ends. The CDR3 consists of 11 residues. Germline V gene sequence: CDR1 SGHDN, CDR2 FVKESK. CDR3 residues: CASSQLQTQYF. The CDR3 nucleotides are TGTGCCAGCAGCCAATTGCAGACCCAGTACTTC.

J is TRBJ1-1 and V is TRBV4-2, with D possibly matching TRBD1 (5 bases). V lost 1 base and J 0 bases, leaving 9 bases between the germline ends. The germline CDR1 and CDR2 sequences are LGHNA and YNFKEQ. The CDR3 is made up of 15 amino acids. DNA of the CDR3: TGTGCCAGCAGCCAAGTGAAGGGGATGAACACTGAAGCTTTCTTT. Its protein is CASSQVKGMNTEAFF.

This chain connects TRBV7-2 to TRBJ2-1; 7 bases fit TRBD2. Germline V gives CDR1 SGHTA, CDR2 FQGNSA. The CDR3 loop spans 16 amino acids. Trimming cost V 1 base and J 5 bases; bases outside gene matches: 8. CDR3 in amino acids: CASSLGAGRVNNEQFF. The DNA of the CDR3 is TGTGCCAGCAGCTTAGGGGCAGGGAGGGTGAACAATGAGCAGTTCTTC.

The chain links TRBV2 to TRBJ2-7, with 9 bases matching TRBD2. The CDR3 is 14 amino acids. Germline CDR1 reads SNHLY; CDR2 reads FYNNEI. The ends lost 6 bases at V and 4 bases at J; junction bases unmatched: 7. The CDR3: CASRNSGGSYEQYF. The DNA of the CDR3 is TGTGCCAGCAGAAATAGCGGGGGTAGTTACGAGCAGTACTTC.

The rearrangement uses TRBV6-1 and TRBJ2-7; TRBD2 might be the D (6 bases). This CDR3 comprises 13 residues. Per the germline V gene, CDR1 is MNHNS and CDR2 is SASEGT. Trimming removed 3 bases from V and 2 bases from J, with 8 bases in between. In nucleotides, the CDR3 is TGTGCCAGCAGTGACGGGGGTCCCTACGAGCAGTACGTC. Protein sequence: CASSDGGPYEQYV.

This clone appeared once. This chain joins TRBV9 and TRBJ2-7, with TRBD2 identical over 11 bases. Trimming took 0 bases from V and 3 from J; bases not matched to a gene: 8. Germline CDR1 and CDR2: SGDLS and YYNGEE. This CDR3 region has 17 residues. The CDR3 region is CASSVELAGDFRYEQYV. In DNA form, the CDR3 reads TGTGCCAGCAGCGTAGAACTAGCGGGAGACTTTCGCTACGAGCAGTACGTC.

The rearrangement uses TRBV21-1 and TRBJ1-1; the table calls TRBD1, which could not be checked here. TRBV21-1 counts as a pseudogene. The CDR3 length is 15 residues. CDR3 in amino acids: CASSKGQTGNTEAFF. The CDR3 DNA follows: TGTGCCAGCAGCAAGGGACAGACCGGGAACACTGAAGCTTTCTTT.

The chain employs TRBV6-2 or TRBV6-3 and TRBJ2-3, with 9 bases identical to TRBD1. Per germline, CDR1 MNHEY and CDR2 SVGEGT. The CDR3 is 14 residues long. V lost 2 bases to trimming and J lost 4 bases; unmatched junction nucleotides: 1. CDR3 amino acids: CASSYGTGSDTQYF. In DNA, the CDR3 is TGTGCCAGCAGTTACGGGACAGGGTCAGATACGCAGTATTTT.

This sequence joins TRBV9 and TRBJ1-3; D unclear. Looked up from germline, CDR1 is SGDLS and CDR2 is YYNGEE. V lost 4 bases to trimming and J lost 0 bases, with 11 bases between them. This CDR3 spans 15 amino acids. The CDR3 nucleotides read TGTGCCAGCAGCCCTGGAAGCGTCTCTGGAAACACCATATATTTT. Translation gives CASSPGSVSGNTIYF.

J is TRBJ1-4 and V is TRBV6-5, with TRBD1 identical over 7 bases. The J segment lost 11 bases and the V segment lost 6 bases, leaving 15 bases of the junction unmatched. The CDR3 spans 15 residues. Per the germline V gene, CDR1 is MNHEY and CDR2 is SVGAGI. For the CDR3, the DNA is TGTGCCAGCAGAGTGGAGGGGGCCGGGGATGGGAAACTGTTTTTT. Translating it yields CASRVEGAGDGKLFF.

The chain has TRBV6-2 or TRBV6-3 and TRBJ1-5, with 7 bases lining up with TRBD1. The length of the CDR3 is 14 residues. CDR1 MNHEY and CDR2 SVGEGT come from the germline V gene. The J segment lost 2 bases and the V segment lost 2 bases, leaving 0 bases of the junction unmatched. This CDR3 is CASSYTGGNQPQHF. In DNA form, the CDR3 reads TGTGCCAGCAGTTACACAGGGGGCAATCAGCCCCAGCATTTT.

CDR3 bases: TGTGCCACCAGCCGGGACAGGCAAAACACTGAAGCTTTCTTT. Translated, it gives CATSRDRQNTEAFF. V usage is TRBV15 and J usage is TRBJ1-1; 8 bases fit TRBD1. V trimming: 5 bases; J trimming: 2 bases; junction bases outside the gene matches: 4. In germline, CDR1 is LNHNV, CDR2 YYDKDF (reference sequence). CDR3 size: 14 residues.

The rearrangement uses TRBV5-6 and TRBJ2-3, with 7 bases identical to TRBD2. The CDR3 totals 13 residues. The germline CDR1 and CDR2 sequences are SGHDT and YYEEEE. V trimming: 3 bases; J trimming: 9 bases; junction bases outside the gene matches: 7. CDR3 protein: CASSSLAGGTQYF. DNA for the CDR3: TGTGCCAGCAGCTCATTAGCGGGCGGAACGCAGTATTTT.

This clone was observed once. The chain joins TRBV11-3 to TRBJ2-4; D perhaps matches TRBD1 (6 bases). This CDR3 contains 14 residues. V shed 4 bases and J shed 7 bases, with 14 bases lying between them. CDR1 is SGHNT, CDR2 YENEEA, per germline. The CDR3 DNA is TGTGCCAGCAGCTGGGGCAGGGGCAGCAACATTCAGTACTTC. It is translated as CASSWGRGSNIQYF.

Note on this clone: Mismatch with germline at one junction end may stem from a read error. V and J are TRBV5-1 and TRBJ2-5; TRBD1 aligns across 9 bases. This CDR3 is built from 14 residues. Germline V CDR1 and CDR2: SGHRS, YFSETQ. CDR3 residues: CASSSPGQGETQYF. CDR3 sequence (DNA): TGTGCCAGCAGCAGTCCGGGACAGGGCGAGACCCAGTACTTC.

The chain carries TRBV9 and TRBJ2-3, with 14 bases matching TRBD2. The length of the CDR3 is 17 residues. The V gene end was trimmed by 3 bases and the J gene end by 0 bases; junction bases not matched to a gene: 3. Germline loops: CDR1 SGDLS, CDR2 YYNGEE. CDR3 bases: TGTGCCAGCAGCGGACGGACTAGCGGGGGGAGCACAGATACGCAGTATTTT. Protein product: CASSGRTSGGSTDTQYF. Supplemented by reference TRBV9 and TRBJ2-3, the full variable domain reads DSGVTQTPKHLITATGQRVTLRCSPRSGDLSVYWYQQSLDQGLQFLIQYYNGEERAKGNILERFSAQQFPDLHSELNLSSLELGDSALYFCASSGRTSGGSTDTQYFGPGTRLTVL.

This chain uses TRBV5-4 with TRBJ1-2; the D is unclear. Trimming took off 4 bases at V and 7 bases at J, with 17 bases between the two ends. Germline V gene lookup returns CDR1 SGHNT and CDR2 YYREEE (reference sequence). The CDR3 extends over 14 amino acids. CDR3 sequence (DNA): TGTGCCAGCAGCCCCGCCGCCTCTTCCGGTGGCTACACCTTC. Encoded protein: CASSPAASSGGYTF.